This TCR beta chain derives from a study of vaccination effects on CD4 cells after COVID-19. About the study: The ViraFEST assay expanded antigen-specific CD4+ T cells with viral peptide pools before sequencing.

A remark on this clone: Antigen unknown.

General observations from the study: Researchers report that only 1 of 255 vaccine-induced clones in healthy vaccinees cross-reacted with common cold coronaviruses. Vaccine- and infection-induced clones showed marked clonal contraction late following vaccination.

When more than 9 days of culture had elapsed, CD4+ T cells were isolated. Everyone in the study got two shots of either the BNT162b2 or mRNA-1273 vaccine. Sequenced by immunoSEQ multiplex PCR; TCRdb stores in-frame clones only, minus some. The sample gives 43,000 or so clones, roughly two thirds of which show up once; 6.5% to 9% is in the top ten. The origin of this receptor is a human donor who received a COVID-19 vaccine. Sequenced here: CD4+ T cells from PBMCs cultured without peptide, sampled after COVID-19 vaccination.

The CDR3 DNA follows: TGCAGTGCTCAGCGGAATGAGCAGTTCTTC. Its protein product is CSAQRNEQFF. The genes are TRBV20-1 and TRBJ2-1, with a weak D call TRBD2 (5 bases). V was pared by 5 bases and J by 7 bases, with 6 bases between. CDR1 is DFQATT and CDR2 is SNEGSKA in the germline V gene (reference sequence). The CDR3 has 10 amino acids.